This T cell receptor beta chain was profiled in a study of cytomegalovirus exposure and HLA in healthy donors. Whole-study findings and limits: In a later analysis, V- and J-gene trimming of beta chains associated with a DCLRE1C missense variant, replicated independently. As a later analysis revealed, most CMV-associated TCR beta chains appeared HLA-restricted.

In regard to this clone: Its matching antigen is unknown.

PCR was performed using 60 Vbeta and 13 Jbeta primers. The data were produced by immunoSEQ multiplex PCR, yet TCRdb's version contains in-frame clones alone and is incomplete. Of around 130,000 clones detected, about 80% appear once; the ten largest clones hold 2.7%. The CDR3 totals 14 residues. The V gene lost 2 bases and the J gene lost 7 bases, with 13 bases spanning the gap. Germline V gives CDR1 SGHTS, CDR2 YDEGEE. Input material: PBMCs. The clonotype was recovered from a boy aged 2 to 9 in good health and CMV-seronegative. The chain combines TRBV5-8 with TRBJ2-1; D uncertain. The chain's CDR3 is CASSFVEQINEQFF. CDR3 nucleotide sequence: TGTGCCAGCAGCTTTGTGGAACAGATTAATGAGCAGTTCTTC.